Each of the 12 T cell receptor beta chains below was sequenced from the same sample in a study of blood T cells in healthy people across ages. The authors ran a second PCR of 7 to 11 cycles using a sample-barcoded 5' primer and a J-beta primer mix. A single record per CDR3 protein comes from TCRdb applying MiXCR to the 5' RACE reads. There are about 1.8 million distinct CDR3 sequences in the sample; 40% to 55% occur only once, and 2% to 2.5% lies in the top ten. The sequenced material came from blood. The receptors originated from a woman aged 35 to 49 in good health.

In this sample, this clonotype turned up a few times. This rearrangement joins TRBV20-1 to TRBJ1-5; 7 bases map to TRBD1. Germline CDR1 DFQATT, CDR2 SNEGSKA (reference sequence). This CDR3 contains 16 residues. The J segment lost 4 bases and the V segment lost 2 bases, leaving 11 bases of the junction unmatched. CDR3 loop: CSARRSSLGQNQPQHF. In nucleotides, the CDR3 is TGCAGTGCTAGACGCTCATCCTTGGGACAGAATCAGCCCCAGCATTTT.

V is TRBV3-1 and J is TRBJ2-4, with 10 bases that match TRBD1. The CDR3 runs 18 residues. Germline lookup yields CDR1 LGHDT and CDR2 YNNKEL (reference sequence). V shed 4 bases and J 3 bases; nucleotides not matched to a gene: 12. This chain's CDR3 is CASSLPRDRGRNKNIQYF. The DNA of the CDR3 is TGTGCCAGCAGCCTCCCAAGGGACAGGGGAAGAAACAAAAACATTCAGTACTTC.

This rearrangement joins TRBV27 to TRBJ1-5; D remains unclear. CDR1 is MNHEY, CDR2 SMNVEV, per germline (reference sequence). The CDR3 runs 13 residues. The ends were cut back, 2 bases at V and 7 bases at J, with 9 bases in the middle. The CDR3 nucleotides are TGTGCCAGCAGTTTAAAAATGGGGCAGCCCCAGCATTTT. Translation: CASSLKMGQPQHF.

The chain links TRBV28 to TRBJ2-4; TRBD2 is a possible D gene (6 bases). The better agreement between TRBJ2-7 and the DNA end casts doubt on the J call. From germline, CDR1 is MDHEN and CDR2 SYDVKM. This CDR3 has 16 amino acids. CDR3 sequence: CASSFNPGEPTYEQYF. DNA of the CDR3: TGTGCCAGCAGTTTTAATCCGGGAGAACCTACCTACGAGCAGTACTTC.

CDR3 loop: CASSQNADGTGDTQYF. For the CDR3, the DNA is TGCGCCAGCAGCCAAAATGCGGACGGGACGGGGGATACGCAGTATTTT. This chain joins TRBV4-1 and TRBJ2-3, with D possibly called TRBD1 or TRBD2 (5 bases each). CDR1 and CDR2 from the germline V gene are MGHRA and YSYEKL. This CDR3 comprises 16 residues. Trimming removed 2 bases at V and 6 bases at J, with 18 bases between.

This chain connects TRBV5-1 to TRBJ2-5; D is perhaps TRBD1 or TRBD2 (5 bases each). CDR1 and CDR2 from the germline V gene are SGHRS and YFSETQ. Trimming took off 3 bases at V and 0 bases at J, with 12 bases between the two ends. The CDR3 totals 15 residues. CDR3 residues: CASSSTGPYQETQYF. Here the CDR3 DNA reads TGCGCCAGCAGCTCAACGGGGCCGTACCAAGAGACCCAGTACTTC.

The gene calls are TRBV14 and TRBJ2-1, with D possibly called TRBD1 or TRBD2 (5 bases each). The V gene lost 4 bases and the J gene lost 4 bases, with 14 bases spanning the gap. Germline V gene sequence: CDR1 SGHDN, CDR2 FVKESK. This CDR3 has 15 amino acids. In DNA, the CDR3 is TGTGCCAGCAGCCGTGGGGGAATGCTGTACAATGAGCAGTTCTTC. Translating it yields CASSRGGMLYNEQFF.

This clonotype was found once. The rearrangement links TRBV28 to TRBJ2-3; the match to TRBD2 covers 7 bases. This CDR3 contains 16 residues. The germline gives CDR1 MDHEN, CDR2 SYDVKM. V trimming: 4 bases; J trimming: 7 bases; junction bases outside the gene matches: 14. CDR3 loop: CASSSLQRGGRHTQYF. The CDR3, as DNA: TGTGCCAGCAGTTCCCTCCAGCGGGGTGGGCGGCATACGCAGTATTTT.

This sequence joins TRBV18 and TRBJ1-1; D perhaps matches TRBD1 (5 bases). There are 15 residues in the CDR3. Trimming took 6 bases from V and 5 from J, leaving 19 bases between them. Germline values: CDR1 KGHSH, CDR2 LQKENI. In DNA form, the CDR3 reads TGTGCCAGCTCGACCGTCGGGCAGGGAGGGACTGAAGCTTTCTTT. It codes for CASSTVGQGGTEAFF. The whole variable domain, filled in from reference TRBV18 and TRBJ1-1, reads NAGVMQNPRHLVRRRGQEARLRCSPMKGHSHVYWYRQLPEEGLKFMVYLQKENIIDESGMPKERFSAEFPKEGPSILRIQQVVRGDSAAYFCASSTVGQGGTEAFFGQGTRLTVV.

The CDR3 DNA reads TGTGCCACCAGCAGGGGTTGGACAGGGGAAGATCAGCCCCAGCATTTT. Its protein product is CATSRGWTGEDQPQHF. This sequence joins TRBV15 and TRBJ1-5; 9 bases line up with TRBD1. Trimming took 3 bases from V and 5 from J; bases not matched to a gene: 8. The CDR3 has 16 residues. Germline values: CDR1 LNHNV, CDR2 YYDKDF (reference sequence).

This clonotype was counted a few times. The chain carries TRBV28 and TRBJ2-7; D is perhaps TRBD2 (5 bases). Germline CDR1 is MDHEN and CDR2 is SYDVKM. The length of the CDR3 is 15 residues. The V end was cut by 7 bases, the J end by 7 bases, with 23 bases between. CDR3 amino acids: CASTPFRIVAGEQYF. The CDR3 DNA follows: TGTGCCAGCACTCCCTTCCGGATAGTTGCGGGTGAGCAGTACTTC.

This sequence joins TRBV27 and TRBJ2-3, with D perhaps matching TRBD2 (6 bases). The V and J ends lost 3 bases and 6 bases respectively, with 10 bases between them. CDR1 and CDR2 from the germline V gene are MNHEY and SMNVEV (reference sequence). The CDR3 contains 13 residues. This CDR3 reads CASSFPGEDTQYF. CDR3 nucleotides: TGTGCCAGCAGTTTCCCGGGGGAGGATACGCAGTATTTT.